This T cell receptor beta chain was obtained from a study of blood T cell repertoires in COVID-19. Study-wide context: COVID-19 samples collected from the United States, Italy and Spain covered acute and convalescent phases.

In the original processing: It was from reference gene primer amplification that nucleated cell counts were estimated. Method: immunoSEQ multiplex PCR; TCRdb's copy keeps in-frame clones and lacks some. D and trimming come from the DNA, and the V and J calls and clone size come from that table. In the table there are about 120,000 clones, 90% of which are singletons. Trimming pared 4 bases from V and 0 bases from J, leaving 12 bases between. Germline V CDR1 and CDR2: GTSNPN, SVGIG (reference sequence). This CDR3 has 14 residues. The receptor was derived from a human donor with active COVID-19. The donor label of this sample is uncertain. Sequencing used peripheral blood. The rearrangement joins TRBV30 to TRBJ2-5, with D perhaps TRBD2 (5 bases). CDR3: CAWTGPGYQETQYF. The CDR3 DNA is TGTGCCTGGACCGGTCCGGGGTACCAAGAGACCCAGTACTTC.